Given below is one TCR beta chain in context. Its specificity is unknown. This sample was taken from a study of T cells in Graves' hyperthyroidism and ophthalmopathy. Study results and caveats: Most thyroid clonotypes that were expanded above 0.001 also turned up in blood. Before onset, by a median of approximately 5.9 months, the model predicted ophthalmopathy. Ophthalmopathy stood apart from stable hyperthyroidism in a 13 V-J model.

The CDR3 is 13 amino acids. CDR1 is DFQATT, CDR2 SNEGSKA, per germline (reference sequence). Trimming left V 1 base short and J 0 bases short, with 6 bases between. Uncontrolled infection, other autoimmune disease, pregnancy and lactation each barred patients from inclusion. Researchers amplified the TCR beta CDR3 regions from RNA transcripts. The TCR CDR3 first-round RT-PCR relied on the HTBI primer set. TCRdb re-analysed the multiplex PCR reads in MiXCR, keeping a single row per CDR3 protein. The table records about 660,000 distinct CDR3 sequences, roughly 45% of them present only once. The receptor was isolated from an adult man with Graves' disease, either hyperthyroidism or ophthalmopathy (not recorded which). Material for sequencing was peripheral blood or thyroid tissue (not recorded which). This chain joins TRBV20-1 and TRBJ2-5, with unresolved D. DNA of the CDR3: TGCAGTGCTAGAGGTGGACACCAAGAGACCCAGTACTTC. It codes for CSARGGHQETQYF.